A selection of T cell receptor beta chains follows, all from one sample in a study of T-cell memory formation after mild COVID-19. MiXCR, run by TCRdb on the 5' RACE reads, gives a single entry per CDR3 protein. Of 400,000 to 450,000 distinct CDR3 sequences in the sample, approximately 19% are singletons; the top ten hold 20% to 25%. Source material: PBMCs or a T cell subset sorted from them (not recorded which). The receptor source for this set is a man aged 18 to 29 who had mild COVID-19 (a few samples of this study predate the infection). Cell type and time point are not known. Each CDR3 is given with its conserved first and last residue. The order of the fields is D gene, V gene, J gene, CDR3 protein. D genes are given only for firm matches.

d_gene: -; v_gene: TRBV9; j_gene: TRBJ2-1; CDR3aa: CASSVSNWNEQFF
d_gene: -; v_gene: TRBV20-1; j_gene: TRBJ2-5; CDR3aa: CSGIEVLQETQYF
d_gene: -; v_gene: TRBV4-3; j_gene: TRBJ1-2; CDR3aa: CASSQDRAPYGYTF
d_gene: -; v_gene: TRBV5-1; j_gene: TRBJ1-3; CDR3aa: CASSLSVSQNSGNTIYF
d_gene: -; v_gene: TRBV2; j_gene: TRBJ2-5; CDR3aa: CARGGTDQETQYF
d_gene: -; v_gene: TRBV20-1; j_gene: TRBJ2-3; CDR3aa: CSARVADTQYF
d_gene: TRBD2; v_gene: TRBV2; j_gene: TRBJ2-5; CDR3aa: CASSVLAGGGESQYF
d_gene: -; v_gene: TRBV6-6; j_gene: TRBJ2-7; CDR3aa: CASMADLGEQYF
d_gene: TRBD2; v_gene: TRBV7-2; j_gene: TRBJ2-1; CDR3aa: CASRLLSGGQDEQFF
d_gene: TRBD1; v_gene: TRBV5-1; j_gene: TRBJ1-1; CDR3aa: CASSLLPGQVGTEAFF
d_gene: TRBD1; v_gene: TRBV20-1; j_gene: TRBJ1-5; CDR3aa: CSASGTAGGNQPQHF
d_gene: -; v_gene: TRBV24-1; j_gene: TRBJ2-7; CDR3aa: CATSDKNYLYEQYF
d_gene: TRBD2; v_gene: TRBV11-3; j_gene: TRBJ2-3; CDR3aa: CASSFTSGARTDTQYF
d_gene: -; v_gene: TRBV7-3; j_gene: TRBJ1-6; CDR3aa: CASSAEGSYNSPLHF
d_gene: -; v_gene: TRBV12-3/TRBV12-4; j_gene: TRBJ2-3; CDR3aa: CASSSSWAADTQYF
d_gene: TRBD1; v_gene: TRBV6-5; j_gene: TRBJ1-2; CDR3aa: CASTQGNYGYTF
d_gene: -; v_gene: TRBV28; j_gene: TRBJ2-3; CDR3aa: CASTPEGGPTDTQYF
d_gene: -; v_gene: TRBV6-1; j_gene: TRBJ1-1; CDR3aa: CASSRGLSDTEAFF
d_gene: -; v_gene: TRBV4-3; j_gene: TRBJ1-6; CDR3aa: CASSQATINSPLHF
d_gene: -; v_gene: TRBV5-1; j_gene: TRBJ2-3; CDR3aa: CATGYGGGTDTQYF
d_gene: TRBD2; v_gene: TRBV10-3; j_gene: TRBJ2-4; CDR3aa: CAISESHLAGVQDSVQYF
d_gene: -; v_gene: TRBV28; j_gene: TRBJ1-2; CDR3aa: CASTLWGSGYTF
d_gene: -; v_gene: TRBV5-1; j_gene: TRBJ2-1; CDR3aa: CASSWRTLCNEQFF
d_gene: -; v_gene: TRBV6-5; j_gene: TRBJ1-3; CDR3aa: CASSYYGGYSGNTIYF
d_gene: -; v_gene: TRBV20-1; j_gene: TRBJ2-5; CDR3aa: CSPGAPGKETQYF
d_gene: -; v_gene: TRBV6-5; j_gene: TRBJ2-1; CDR3aa: CASSYSVYNEQFF
d_gene: -; v_gene: TRBV4-3; j_gene: TRBJ2-1; CDR3aa: CASSQVRDSESSYNEQFF
d_gene: -; v_gene: TRBV25-1; j_gene: TRBJ2-7; CDR3aa: CASSVSATYEQYF
d_gene: -; v_gene: TRBV10-3; j_gene: TRBJ1-4; CDR3aa: CAISESTATNEKLFF
d_gene: -; v_gene: TRBV19; j_gene: TRBJ1-1; CDR3aa: CASSIGTNTEAFF
d_gene: -; v_gene: TRBV7-2; j_gene: TRBJ2-3; CDR3aa: CASSLDAGPDTQYF
d_gene: -; v_gene: TRBV15; j_gene: TRBJ2-3; CDR3aa: CATSRDGRASTQYF
d_gene: -; v_gene: TRBV21-1; j_gene: TRBJ2-5; CDR3aa: CASSKVNSSPTQYF
d_gene: -; v_gene: TRBV7-3; j_gene: TRBJ1-2; CDR3aa: CASSAYGTPDGYTF
d_gene: -; v_gene: TRBV4-1; j_gene: TRBJ2-4; CDR3aa: CASSPHRTGLVNIQYF
d_gene: -; v_gene: TRBV28; j_gene: TRBJ2-6; CDR3aa: CASTPRVSGANVLTF
d_gene: -; v_gene: TRBV3-1; j_gene: TRBJ1-2; CDR3aa: CASSQEKHLDIGYTF
d_gene: -; v_gene: TRBV4-3; j_gene: TRBJ2-7; CDR3aa: CASSQAGGHNYEQYF
d_gene: TRBD2; v_gene: TRBV5-6; j_gene: TRBJ2-3; CDR3aa: CASSWTSGGAGTDTQYF
d_gene: -; v_gene: TRBV12-3/TRBV12-4; j_gene: TRBJ2-3; CDR3aa: CASSLAFGGHTDTQYF
d_gene: -; v_gene: TRBV4-1; j_gene: TRBJ2-3; CDR3aa: CASSQVVWAPFDGPGPDTQYF
d_gene: -; v_gene: TRBV12-3/TRBV12-4; j_gene: TRBJ1-1; CDR3aa: CASSFWEPRMNTEAFF